This T cell receptor beta chain originates from a study of patients and donors after allogeneic stem cell transplantation. TCRdb re-derived calls from the RT-PCR reads in MiXCR, one entry per CDR3 protein. The sample consists of 150,000 to 200,000 distinct CDR3 sequences, more than 20% of them appearing once. V lost 5 bases, J lost 2 bases, and 8 bases stayed unmatched. The CDR3 contains 16 residues. The germline CDR1 and CDR2 sequences are KGHSH and LQKENI. This sequence was found in a human donor who was either an allogeneic HSCT recipient or a stem cell or donor lymphocyte infusion donor (not recorded which). It is not recorded whose cells these are; they may come from a transplant donor. Material: blood, either unsorted or a sorted T cell fraction (not recorded which). V usage is TRBV18 and J usage is TRBJ2-3; 9 positions match TRBD1. The CDR3 sequence is CASSEAGTGSTDTQYF. CDR3 coding DNA: TGTGCCAGCTCAGAGGCCGGGACAGGGTCCACAGATACGCAGTATTTT.